Described below is a single TCR beta chain sequence and its context. Its antigen remains unidentified. PCR amplification relied on 60 Vbeta primers (plus 13 Jbeta primers). Generated by immunoSEQ multiplex PCR, the TCRdb table keeps only in-frame clones and is missing some. The sample yields around 150,000 clones, approximately 71% seen once. This CDR3 contains 14 residues. Germline-derived CDR1 and CDR2 are SEHNR and FQNEAQ (reference sequence). J gave up 1 base and V 5 bases, and 3 bases lay outside the gene matches. This entry is derived from a study of cytomegalovirus exposure and HLA in healthy donors. Overall study results and limits: The study carried out a later analysis of TCR beta sequences. It associated some 17,000 of them with specific HLA alleles at a false discovery rate of 0.05.

The source of this sequence is a man aged 30-40 years in good health and CMV-seropositive. The chain couples TRBV7-9 to TRBJ2-7; 9 bases map to TRBD1. Sequencing input: PBMCs. The CDR3 reads CASSQGQGSYEQYF. Here the CDR3 DNA reads TGTGCCAGCAGCCAAGGACAGGGGTCCTACGAGCAGTACTTC.